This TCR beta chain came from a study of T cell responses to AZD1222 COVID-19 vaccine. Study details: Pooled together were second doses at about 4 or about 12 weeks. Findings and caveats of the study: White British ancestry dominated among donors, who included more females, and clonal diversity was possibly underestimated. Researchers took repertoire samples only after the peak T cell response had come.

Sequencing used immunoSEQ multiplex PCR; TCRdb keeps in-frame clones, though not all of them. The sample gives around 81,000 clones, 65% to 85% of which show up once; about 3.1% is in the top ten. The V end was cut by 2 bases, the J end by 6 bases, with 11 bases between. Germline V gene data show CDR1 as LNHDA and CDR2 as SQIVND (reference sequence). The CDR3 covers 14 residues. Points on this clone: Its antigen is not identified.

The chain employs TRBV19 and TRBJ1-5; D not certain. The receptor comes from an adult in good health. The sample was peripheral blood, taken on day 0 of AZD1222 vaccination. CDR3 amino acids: CASSIRQDTQPQHF. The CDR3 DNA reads TGTGCCAGTAGTATACGCCAGGATACTCAGCCCCAGCATTTT.